The clone carrying this TCR beta chain was observed once. What it binds is unknown. This entry is derived from a study of T cell responses to AZD1222 COVID-19 vaccine. Profiled with immunoSEQ multiplex PCR; TCRdb holds only in-frame clones, not every one. Here the sample spans about 120,000 clones, 87% being singletons. Regarding the study as a whole: Only 5 or 6 individuals given AZD1222 were seropositive at baseline. No day 14 peak samples; only post-peak repertoires were characterized.

V was clipped by 2 bases and J by 8 bases; unmatched bases: 7. Germline CDR1 is SGHNT and CDR2 is YENEEA. The CDR3 is 15 residues long. This chain uses TRBV11-3 with TRBJ1-4; 8 bases are shared with TRBD1. The clonotype was recovered from an adult who received the AZD1222 COVID-19 vaccine. The sequenced sample was peripheral blood, obtained 28 days after the second AZD1222 dose. The CDR3 sequence is CASSLSRGQGEKLFF. For the CDR3, the DNA is TGTGCCAGCAGCTTATCCAGGGGGCAAGGAGAAAAACTGTTTTTT. Looking up the rest from reference TRBV11-3 and TRBJ1-4 gives the full variable domain: EAGVVQSPRYKIIEKKQPVAFWCNPISGHNTLYWYLQNLGQGPELLIRYENEEAVDDSQLPKDRFSAERLKGVDSTLKIQPAELGDSAVYLCASSLSRGQGEKLFFGSGTQLSVL.